These 8 T cell receptor beta chains originate from one sample sequenced in a study of blood T cell repertoires in COVID-19. Clones were read by immunoSEQ multiplex PCR, and TCRdb kept only the in-frame ones, dropping some. Of about 100,000 clones listed, more than 70% are singletons. Sequenced: peripheral blood. All receptors come from a man aged 35 to 55 with active or convalescent COVID-19.

V gene TRBV30 combines with J gene TRBJ2-3; maybe TRBD2 (6 bases). The CDR3 spans 17 residues. V was clipped by 5 bases and J by 3 bases, with 24 bases between them. CDR1 and CDR2 from the germline V gene are GTSNPN and SVGIG (reference sequence). DNA of the CDR3: TGTGCCTGGGGGAAGGGTGGGACTCTGATTAGGACAGATACGCAGTATTTT. Its translation is CAWGKGGTLIRTDTQYF.

The chain is built from TRBV5-6 and TRBJ1-2; D ambiguous. Between the trimmed V and J ends, which lost 2 bases and 7 bases, there was a span of 9 bases. The CDR3 sequence is 12 residues long. Germline CDR1 reads SGHDT; CDR2 reads YYEEEE. CDR3 protein: CASSLRGSGYTF. The CDR3 DNA reads as TGTGCCAGCAGCTTACGCGGATCTGGCTACACCTTC.

This clone was seen once. CDR3 in amino acids: CASSPSGAPSNEQFF. As DNA, the CDR3 is TGTGCCAGCAGCCCTTCCGGAGCCCCTAGCAATGAGCAGTTCTTC. V gene TRBV3-1 (or the pseudogene TRBV3-2) combines with J gene TRBJ2-1; no firm D call. The CDR3 sequence is 15 residues long. The germline CDR1 and CDR2 sequences are LGHDT and YNNKEL (reference sequence). Trimming took off 4 bases at V and 6 bases at J, with 16 bases between the two ends.

In DNA, the CDR3 is TGTGCCAGCAGTGAGGAGACAGGCCACGGCACTGAAGCTTTCTTT. Translating gives CASSEETGHGTEAFF. The chain combines TRBV6-1 with TRBJ1-1, with D possibly matching TRBD1 (6 bases). The germline gives CDR1 MNHNS, CDR2 SASEGT. Trimming cost V 3 bases and J 4 bases, with 15 bases left between them. The CDR3 length is 15 residues.

J is TRBJ2-1 and V is TRBV7-9; D not certain. The CDR3 has 14 amino acids. The germline gives CDR1 SEHNR, CDR2 FQNEAQ (reference sequence). Trimming cost V 5 bases and J 9 bases, with 17 bases left between them. CDR3 residues: CASSPSLTGSEQFF. DNA of the CDR3: TGTGCCAGCAGCCCCAGCCTCACGGGTAGTGAGCAGTTCTTC.

This clone was detected a few times. The rearrangement uses TRBV7-2 and TRBJ1-3; D unclear. Between the trimmed V and J ends, which lost 1 base and 4 bases, there was a span of 8 bases. CDR3 length: 14 amino acids. Germline values: CDR1 SGHTA, CDR2 FQGNSA. The CDR3 bases are TGTGCCAGCAGCTTAGACGCGGTAGGAAACACCATATATTTT. This encodes CASSLDAVGNTIYF.

This clone was detected ten times or more. The chain combines TRBV6-6 with TRBJ2-7; 8 bases line up with TRBD1. Trimming took 8 bases from V and 2 from J; bases not matched to a gene: 5. CDR3 length: 13 residues. In germline, CDR1 is MNHNY, CDR2 SVGAGI (reference sequence). As DNA, the CDR3 is TGTGCCAGCTCCAGGGGGCCAACCTACGAGCAGTACTTC. Encoded protein: CASSRGPTYEQYF.

The sample holds one count of this clone. This rearrangement joins TRBV4-2 to TRBJ2-3, with 16 bases matching TRBD2. Germline V gene data show CDR1 as LGHNA and CDR2 as YNFKEQ. The junction had 4 bases not matched to a gene; V was cut back by 4 bases and J by 3 bases. This CDR3 region has 17 residues. CDR3 in amino acids: CASSPGLAGGGTDTQYF. The CDR3 DNA follows: TGTGCCAGCAGCCCGGGACTAGCGGGAGGGGGGACAGATACGCAGTATTTT.